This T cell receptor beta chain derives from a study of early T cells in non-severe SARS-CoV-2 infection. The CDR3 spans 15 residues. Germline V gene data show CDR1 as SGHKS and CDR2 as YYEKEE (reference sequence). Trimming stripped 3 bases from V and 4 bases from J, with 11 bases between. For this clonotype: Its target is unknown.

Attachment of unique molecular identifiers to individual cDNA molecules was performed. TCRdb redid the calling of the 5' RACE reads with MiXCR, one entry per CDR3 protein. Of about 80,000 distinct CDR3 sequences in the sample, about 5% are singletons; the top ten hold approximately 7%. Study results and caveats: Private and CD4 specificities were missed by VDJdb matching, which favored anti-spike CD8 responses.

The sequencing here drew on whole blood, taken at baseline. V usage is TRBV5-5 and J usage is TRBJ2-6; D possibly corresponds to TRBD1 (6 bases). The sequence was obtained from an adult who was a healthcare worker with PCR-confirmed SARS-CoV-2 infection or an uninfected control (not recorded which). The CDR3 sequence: CASSWTAPGANVLTF. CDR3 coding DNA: TGTGCCAGCAGCTGGACAGCCCCAGGGGCCAACGTCCTGACTTTC. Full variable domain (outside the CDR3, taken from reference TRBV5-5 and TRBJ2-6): DAGVTQSPTHLIKTRGQQVTLRCSPISGHKSVSWYQQVLGQGPQFIFQYYEKEERGRGNFPDRFSARQFPNYSSELNVNALLLGDSALYLCASSWTAPGANVLTFGAGSRLTVL.